This T cell receptor beta chain was sequenced in a study of T cell responses to AZD1222 COVID-19 vaccine. As for this clone: The antigen is undetermined.

The CDR3 runs 16 residues. With 6 bases removed from V and 0 bases from J, the gap between germline ends came to 15 bases. Per germline, CDR1 WNHNN and CDR2 SYGVQD (reference sequence). Some clones are missing from TCRdb's copy, which holds only in-frame ones; the method was immunoSEQ multiplex PCR. In the table there are about 80,000 clones, about nine tenths of which are singletons. Study results and limitations: Vaccine-associated CD4 TCRs ranged over spike, dominating at 160-218 and 743-854. White British donors predominated, females outnumbered males, and clonal diversity was possibly underestimated. Spike-specific TCR repertoires showed rising breadth and depth after two AZD1222 doses.

This sample comprised peripheral blood, obtained on day 0 of AZD1222 vaccination. This receptor was obtained from an adult in good health. This sequence joins TRBV10-1 and TRBJ1-5; D uncertain. The CDR3 here is CASRVTITHSNQPQHF. The DNA for the CDR3 is TGCGCCAGCAGGGTGACAATTACGCATAGCAATCAGCCCCAGCATTTT.